The count of the clone carrying this T cell receptor beta chain is one. In the original processing: Cell counts per sample came from amplifying reference gene primers. TCRdb's table, derived via immunoSEQ multiplex PCR, lists solely in-frame clones and lacks some. The V and J calls and clone size were taken over from that table, and D and trimming were inferred from the DNA. The sample holds 100,000 or so clones, more than 75% seen once. The sample comes from a study of blood T cell repertoires in COVID-19. Study in general: Researchers got acute and convalescent COVID-19 samples from the United States, Italy and Spain. PBMCs, B-cell-depleted T cells, or T cells were the source of the cDNA or gDNA that made up the material.

The source of this sequence is a man aged 45 to 65 with active or convalescent COVID-19. Sequencing was done on a sample of peripheral blood.

This CDR3 reads CASRLGLQNTEAFF. The CDR3 region has the DNA TGTGCCAGCAGACTGGGACTGCAGAACACTGAAGCTTTCTTT. The genes are TRBV27 and TRBJ1-1; D may be TRBD1 (5 bases). Germline V CDR1 and CDR2: MNHEY, SMNVEV (reference sequence). V gave up 6 bases and J gave up 1 base, with 12 bases separating them. This CDR3 is 14 amino acids long.